The 30 T cell receptor beta chains below come from one sample, sequenced in a study of regulatory T cells in long-lasting Graves disease. The sample's time point: newly diagnosed GD, antithyroid drugs for less than 3 months. Extracted RNA from PBMCs served as the source of the TCR library. iRepertoire HTBI primers and Arm-PCR of CDR3 regions built TCR beta libraries. TCRdb passed the multiplex PCR reads through MiXCR, listing each CDR3 protein once. The repertoire holds 600,000 to 650,000 distinct CDR3 sequences, with 16% as singletons. This sample was also put to use in a study of T cells in Graves' hyperthyroidism and ophthalmopathy.

Sequenced here: peripheral blood mononuclear cells (PBMCs), sampled at new diagnosis, from a patient treated with antithyroid drugs. The receptors originated from a woman aged 25 to 39 with Graves disease.

This clonotype was counted a few times. The chain uses TRBV11-2 and TRBJ2-7; TRBD1 or TRBD2 may be the D gene (5 bases each). Trimming took off 3 bases at V and 3 bases at J, with 12 bases between the two ends. Germline V gene lookup returns CDR1 SGHAT and CDR2 FQNNGV. The CDR3 loop spans 14 amino acids. CDR3: CASSFRDEIYEQYF. The CDR3 DNA reads as TGTGCCAGCAGCTTCCGGGACGAGATCTACGAGCAGTACTTC. Variable domain in full (rest from reference TRBV11-2 and TRBJ2-7): EAGVAQSPRYKIIEKRQSVAFWCNPISGHATLYWYQQILGQGPKLLIQFQNNGVVDDSQLPKDRFSAERLKGVDSTLKIQPAKLEDSAVYLCASSFRDEIYEQYFGPGTRLTVT.

This clonotype was picked up many times. The chain links TRBV7-8 to TRBJ2-3, with 10 bases identical to TRBD1. The junction had 6 bases not matched to a gene; V was cut back by 1 base and J by 2 bases. The CDR3 covers 17 residues. Germline V CDR1 and CDR2: SGHVS, FQNEAQ. CDR3 sequence (DNA): TGTGCCAGCAGCTTAGGGGGACAGGGGCTATACACAGATACGCAGTATTTT. This gives the protein CASSLGGQGLYTDTQYF.

A few counts support this clonotype. The chain employs TRBV19 and TRBJ1-1, with unresolved D. Germline V gives CDR1 LNHDA, CDR2 SQIVND (reference sequence). This CDR3 comprises 16 residues. V gave up 7 bases and J gave up 5 bases, with 23 bases separating them. The CDR3 spells CASTSPRTGSFTEAFF. The CDR3 coding sequence is TGTGCCAGTACCTCCCCAAGGACGGGTAGTTTTACTGAAGCTTTCTTT. The full variable domain, rest sourced from reference TRBV19 and TRBJ1-1, is DGGITQSPKYLFRKEGQNVTLSCEQNLNHDAMYWYRQDPGQGLRLIYYSQIVNDFQKGDIAEGYSVSREKKESFPLTVTSAQKNPTAFYLCASTSPRTGSFTEAFFGQGTRLTVV.

In its sample, this clonotype was seen a few times. The chain combines TRBV5-4 with TRBJ2-5, with TRBD2 identical over 7 bases. Germline loops: CDR1 SGHNT, CDR2 YYREEE (reference sequence). This CDR3 contains 16 residues. Losses at the gene ends were 4 bases for V and 2 bases for J; bases not matched to a gene: 11. In DNA, the CDR3 is TGTGCCAGCAGCCAACAAAAGGGTAGCGGGCAAGAGACCCAGTACTTC. Translating it yields CASSQQKGSGQETQYF.

This clonotype was detected many times. The J gene is TRBJ1-1, the V gene TRBV11-1; 8 bases map to TRBD1. CDR3 length: 14 amino acids. From germline, CDR1 is SGHAT and CDR2 FQDESV (reference sequence). J lost 0 bases, V lost 4 bases, and 1 base had no gene match. DNA of the CDR3: TGTGCCAGCAGCTGGACAGGGATGAACACTGAAGCTTTCTTT. The encoded protein is CASSWTGMNTEAFF.

The chain links TRBV28 to TRBJ1-4; D not resolved. This CDR3 is 16 amino acids long. CDR1 MDHEN and CDR2 SYDVKM come from the germline V gene. Trimming cost V 2 bases and J 6 bases, with 16 bases left between them. The CDR3 sequence is CASSLRFWESDEKLFF. CDR3 bases: TGTGCCAGCAGTTTAAGATTTTGGGAATCCGATGAAAAACTGTTTTTT. Full variable domain (missing parts from reference TRBV28 and TRBJ1-4): DVKVTQSSRYLVKRTGEKVFLECVQDMDHENMFWYRQDPGLGLRLIYFSYDVKMKEKGDIPEGYSVSREKKERFSLILESASTNQTSMYLCASSLRFWESDEKLFFGSGTQLSVL.

As for this clonotype: Possible read error: a much larger clone is one base away. J is TRBJ2-7 and V is TRBV7-6, with unresolved D. CDR1 is SGHVS and CDR2 is FNYEAQ in the germline V gene. V shed 5 bases and J shed 3 bases, with 17 bases lying between them. This CDR3 contains 15 residues. Here the CDR3 reads CASSIETPIIYEQYF. CDR3 nucleotide sequence: TGTGCCAGCAGCATCGAGACACCCATCATCTACGAGCAGTACTTC.

The chain is built from TRBV5-6 and TRBJ1-5, with TRBD1 as a possible D gene (5 bases). V lost 3 bases, J lost 3 bases, and 10 bases lay in between. Per germline, CDR1 SGHDT and CDR2 YYEEEE. The CDR3 has 14 amino acids. The DNA of the CDR3 is TGTGCCAGCAGCTCTCAGGGTTACAATCAGCCCCAGCATTTT. Translating it yields CASSSQGYNQPQHF. Using reference TRBV5-6 and TRBJ1-5 for the parts outside the CDR3, the full variable domain is DAGVTQSPTHLIKTRGQQVTLRCSPKSGHDTVSWYQQALGQGPQFIFQYYEEEERQRGNFPDRFSGHQFPNYSSELNVNALLLGDSALYLCASSSQGYNQPQHFGDGTRLSIL.

This clonotype was counted many times. The J gene is TRBJ1-4, the V gene TRBV28, with D perhaps TRBD1 (5 bases). V lost 5 bases to trimming and J lost 8 bases, with 18 bases between them. The CDR3 contains 15 residues. From germline, CDR1 is MDHEN and CDR2 SYDVKM. CDR3 bases: TGTGCCAGCAGTCCCGGCGGGGGGGGGGAGGAAAAACTGTTTTTT. Translation: CASSPGGGGEEKLFF. The variable domain in full, completed from reference TRBV28 and TRBJ1-4, reads DVKVTQSSRYLVKRTGEKVFLECVQDMDHENMFWYRQDPGLGLRLIYFSYDVKMKEKGDIPEGYSVSREKKERFSLILESASTNQTSMYLCASSPGGGGEEKLFFGSGTQLSVL.

V and J are TRBV6-1 and TRBJ2-1; TRBD2 matches at 8 bases. CDR3 length: 19 amino acids. Trimming cost V 7 bases and J 6 bases; bases outside gene matches: 23. The germline gives CDR1 MNHNS, CDR2 SASEGT. CDR3 DNA: TGTGCCAGCACAATTGAAGGGGCTGGGGCGGGAGGCCATGGCAATGAGCAGTTCTTC. As protein: CASTIEGAGAGGHGNEQFF.

This clonotype was counted between two and nine times. This chain connects TRBV19 to TRBJ2-1; D may correspond to TRBD1 or TRBD2 (5 bases each). Trimming stripped 7 bases from V and 7 bases from J, with 17 bases between. The CDR3 runs 14 residues. Germline CDR1 is LNHDA and CDR2 is SQIVND (reference sequence). This CDR3 is CASTLEAGKNEQFF. In DNA form, the CDR3 reads TGTGCCAGTACCCTGGAGGCAGGGAAGAATGAGCAGTTCTTC.

This clonotype was seen at least ten times. This sequence joins TRBV28 and TRBJ1-5, with D tentatively TRBD1 (5 bases). Trimming removed 7 bases at V and 7 bases at J, with 20 bases between. Germline CDR1 MDHEN, CDR2 SYDVKM. The CDR3 is 15 amino acids. CDR3 DNA: TGTGCCAGCACGACCGGCAGGGCACCGGGACAGCCCCAGCATTTT. Protein: CASTTGRAPGQPQHF.

This clonotype was observed a handful of times. The chain is built from TRBV11-2 and TRBJ2-1, with D uncertain. The CDR3 loop spans 13 amino acids. Trimming shortened V by 4 bases and J by 12 bases, and 16 bases separated the two germline ends. Germline V lookup: CDR1 SGHAT, CDR2 FQNNGV. CDR3 sequence (DNA): TGTGCCAGCAGCTACTTAAGTCCGGAAGCGCAGTTCTTC. This encodes CASSYLSPEAQFF.

This clonotype was seen only once. A much larger clone is a single base away; this may be a read error. The chain joins TRBV30 to TRBJ1-3; D remains ambiguous. The CDR3 is 14 amino acids. Germline V gene sequence: CDR1 GTSNPN, CDR2 SVGIG (reference sequence). The CDR3 loop reads CPWSWTNSGNTIYF. The CDR3 DNA is TGTCCCTGGAGCTGGACGAACTCTGGAAACACCATATATTTT.

This clonotype occurred a few times. The V and J genes are TRBV20-1 and TRBJ1-4; D is possibly TRBD1 (5 bases). CDR1 and CDR2 (germline): DFQATT, SNEGSKA (reference sequence). The ends were cut back, 3 bases at V and 8 bases at J, with 25 bases in the middle. The CDR3 spans 17 residues. CDR3 sequence reads: CSARRRERSGEGEKLFF. For the CDR3, the DNA is TGCAGTGCTAGGAGAAGGGAGCGTTCGGGGGAAGGAGAAAAACTGTTTTTT.

This clonotype was found a few times. The rearrangement uses TRBV19 and TRBJ1-1, with D unresolved. V shed 5 bases and J shed 4 bases, with 17 bases lying between them. This CDR3 comprises 15 residues. The V gene's germline CDR1 is LNHDA and CDR2 SQIVND (reference sequence). The DNA of the CDR3 is TGTGCCAGTAGTGGGCGAAGGGTAGAAGGCACTGAAGCTTTCTTT. Translated: CASSGRRVEGTEAFF.

This clonotype was seen more than once but under ten times. Mismatch with germline at one junction end may stem from a read error. This sequence joins TRBV3-1 and TRBJ2-3, with a weak D call TRBD2 (6 bases). CDR3 length: 13 residues. Germline CDR1 and CDR2: LGHDT and YNNKEL (reference sequence). CDR3 sequence (DNA): TGTGCCAGCAGCCAAGTGGAGGGCAGTGAGTCCCATTTT. Its protein is CASSQVEGSESHF.

This clonotype has a count of ten or more. The CDR3 region is CASSLWEGQETQYF. Written as DNA, the CDR3 is TGTGCCAGCAGCTTGTGGGAGGGCCAAGAGACCCAGTACTTC. The chain carries TRBV7-9 and TRBJ2-5, with TRBD2 matching over 7 bases. Germline V gene sequence: CDR1 SEHNR, CDR2 FQNEAQ (reference sequence). Losses at the gene ends were 3 bases for V and 1 base for J; bases not matched to a gene: 2. The length of the CDR3 is 14 residues.

This clonotype was counted a single time. This chain links TRBV6-2 or TRBV6-3 with TRBJ1-2; TRBD1 is a possible D gene (5 bases). Germline CDR1 reads MNHEY; CDR2 reads SVGEGT. Deletions cut 5 bases from V and 4 bases from J, with 17 bases between. This CDR3 contains 15 residues. DNA for the CDR3: TGTGCCAGCAGTGAAGCCAGGGACGGATCCTATGGCTACACCTTC. Its translation is CASSEARDGSYGYTF.

CDR3 in amino acids: CASSSREARGTARGDTQYF. As DNA, the CDR3 is TGTGCCAGCAGCTCGAGGGAGGCCCGGGGAACTGCAAGGGGGGATACGCAGTATTTT. V gene TRBV2 combines with J gene TRBJ2-3; possibly TRBD1 or TRBD2 for D (6 bases each). Per germline, CDR1 SNHLY and CDR2 FYNNEI. The CDR3 is made up of 19 amino acids. V was shortened by 6 bases and J by 6 bases, with 31 bases between the two germline ends.

In this sample, this clonotype turned up a few times. The CDR3 sequence: CASSMRQGRRLNYGYTF. CDR3 DNA sequence: TGTGCCAGTAGTATGCGACAGGGGAGGAGGTTGAACTATGGCTACACCTTC. This chain uses TRBV19 with TRBJ1-2; TRBD1 aligns across 8 bases. The CDR3 contains 17 residues. J lost 2 bases, V lost 3 bases, and 11 bases had no gene match. Germline V gene data show CDR1 as LNHDA and CDR2 as SQIVND (reference sequence). The full variable domain, rest sourced from reference TRBV19 and TRBJ1-2, is DGGITQSPKYLFRKEGQNVTLSCEQNLNHDAMYWYRQDPGQGLRLIYYSQIVNDFQKGDIAEGYSVSREKKESFPLTVTSAQKNPTAFYLCASSMRQGRRLNYGYTFGSGTRLTVV.

The chain couples TRBV19 to TRBJ2-1, with 7 bases aligning to TRBD2. Germline CDR1 reads LNHDA; CDR2 reads SQIVND (reference sequence). This CDR3 region has 15 residues. The junction had 8 bases not matched to a gene; V was cut back by 3 bases and J by 6 bases. CDR3 region: CASSIYGLVPNEQFF. CDR3 DNA: TGTGCCAGTAGTATTTACGGACTAGTTCCCAATGAGCAGTTCTTC.

This clonotype was detected a few times. The DNA of the CDR3 is TGTGCCAGCAGTGACGGGACAGGTCGCAAAAACATTCAGTACTTC. The encoded protein is CASSDGTGRKNIQYF. The genes are TRBV2 and TRBJ2-4; TRBD1 matches at 8 bases. Trimming removed 3 bases from V and 3 bases from J; junction bases left unmatched: 4. The CDR3 covers 15 residues. Germline values: CDR1 SNHLY, CDR2 FYNNEI.

Many counts were recorded for this clonotype. This chain links TRBV20-1 with TRBJ2-3, with D unresolved. Trimming shortened V by 6 bases and J by 6 bases, and 10 bases separated the two germline ends. The CDR3 spans 11 residues. The V gene's germline CDR1 is DFQATT and CDR2 SNEGSKA (reference sequence). This CDR3 is CSAAPGDTQYF. CDR3 DNA: TGCAGTGCGGCCCCGGGTGATACGCAGTATTTT.

Comments on this clonotype: A read error may be the cause here, since a much bigger clone is one base away. As the CDR3 is not closed by the conserved phenylalanine or tryptophan, this likely results from a read error. The chain recombines TRBV2 with TRBJ2-7, with D uncertain. This CDR3 contains 12 residues. V lost 7 bases and J lost 3, with 10 bases in between. Germline CDR1 is SNHLY and CDR2 is FYNNEI. CDR3 in amino acids: CASIGSLYEQYS. CDR3 DNA: TGTGCCAGCATTGGCAGCCTCTACGAGCAGTACTCC.

This clonotype was observed many times. The chain links TRBV28 to TRBJ2-7; D is unresolved. From germline, CDR1 is MDHEN and CDR2 SYDVKM. Trimming stripped 4 bases from V and 2 bases from J, with 15 bases between. The CDR3 contains 15 residues. The CDR3 DNA is TGTGCCAGCAGTTCCCAGGCCCTCTTCCCCTACGAGCAGTACTTC. Translating it yields CASSSQALFPYEQYF.

At least ten counts were recorded for this clonotype. This rearrangement joins TRBV2 to TRBJ1-4, with unresolved D. V lost 3 bases to trimming and J lost 7 bases, with 9 bases between them. The CDR3 length is 13 residues. Per germline, CDR1 SNHLY and CDR2 FYNNEI. CDR3 in amino acids: CASSDLGGEKLFF. Here the CDR3 DNA reads TGTGCCAGCAGTGATTTGGGCGGTGAAAAACTGTTTTTT.

This clonotype was seen a few times. This chain links TRBV6-1 with TRBJ2-4, with 7 bases fitting TRBD1. Germline loops: CDR1 MNHNS, CDR2 SASEGT. V gave up 4 bases and J gave up 4 bases; unmatched junction bases: 4. This CDR3 comprises 14 residues. The CDR3: CASSVGTEKNIQYF. The CDR3 DNA follows: TGTGCCAGCAGTGTTGGGACAGAAAAAAACATTCAGTACTTC.

This clonotype was observed a few times. The chain joins TRBV7-3 to TRBJ2-1; 8 bases fit TRBD2. Germline V gene data show CDR1 as SGHTA and CDR2 as FQGTGA. Trimming cost V 4 bases and J 9 bases; bases outside gene matches: 11. The CDR3 has 15 amino acids. Here the CDR3 reads CASSSPGLGVGEQFF. The CDR3 DNA reads TGTGCCAGCAGCTCACCGGGACTAGGGGTTGGTGAGCAGTTCTTC.

At least ten counts were recorded for this clonotype. The chain joins TRBV28 to TRBJ2-7; D might be TRBD2 (7 bases). The CDR3 loop spans 16 amino acids. The germline V gene has CDR1 MDHEN and CDR2 SYDVKM. V lost 3 bases to trimming and J lost 3 bases, with 18 bases between them. CDR3 in amino acids: CASSFNRGALGYEQYF. The CDR3 nucleotides read TGTGCCAGCAGTTTTAATCGGGGGGCGCTTGGCTACGAGCAGTACTTC.